This entry concerns a single TCR beta chain. The entry originates in a study of T cell responses to AZD1222 COVID-19 vaccine. The protocol was immunoSEQ multiplex PCR, while the TCRdb copy is restricted to in-frame clones and leaves out a portion. Of more than 150,000 clones listed, less than 95% are singletons. V was clipped by 2 bases and J by 3 bases, with 7 bases between them. CDR3 length: 13 residues. Germline CDR1 MNHEY, CDR2 SVGAGI. The receptor's source is an adult in good health. J is TRBJ1-2 and V is TRBV6-5; D is ambiguous. The specimen was peripheral blood, collected on day 0 of AZD1222 vaccination. CDR3 residues: CASSYQQYYGYTF. In DNA form, the CDR3 reads TGTGCCAGCAGTTACCAGCAGTACTATGGCTACACCTTC.